These T cell receptor beta chains were read from a single sample in a study of human T cells and chemical hapten exposure. Using its own MiXCR run on the RACE reads, TCRdb lists one record per CDR3 protein. Here the sample spans fewer than 200,000 distinct CDR3 sequences, 25% to 35% being singletons. Sequenced here: whole blood, sampled in connection with sensitization to the hapten diphenylcyclopropenone (DPC). The receptors were sampled from a young woman with alopecia areata. Some clones in this sample may be carry-over from other donors' samples. Each CDR3 is given without its conserved first and last residue. Each record gives: V gene, J gene, clone size, CDR3 protein. Expanded clones are given a class, and other clones once, few, many or no size at all.

>TRBV12-3/TRBV12-4|TRBJ1-6|few
ASSPGQVNSPLH
>TRBV29-1|TRBJ1-1|few
SVRTMNTEAF
>TRBV3-1|TRBJ2-3|.
ASSQDPRTTDTQY
>TRBV12-3/TRBV12-4|TRBJ1-2|.
ASSFGAGYGYT
>TRBV9|TRBJ2-1|few
ASSEQDSNEQF
>TRBV5-1|TRBJ2-1|.
ASRGHPLNEQF
>TRBV11-2|TRBJ2-3|.
ASSTGQAPRTDTQY
>TRBV25-1|TRBJ2-7|few
ASSDEGSQY
>TRBV6-2/TRBV6-3|TRBJ2-5|.
ASSYSGFQETQY
>TRBV27|TRBJ2-1|few
ASSYGLSSYNEQF
>TRBV7-9|TRBJ1-1|.
ASSLTQNTEAF
>TRBV29-1|TRBJ2-1|.
SVTQSGTGINEQF